The sequence of this T cell receptor (beta chain) was determined in a study of blood T cell repertoires in COVID-19. TCRdb's table, derived via immunoSEQ multiplex PCR, lists solely in-frame clones and lacks some. Among about 160,000 clones listed, roughly 86% were seen once. V lost 0 bases to trimming and J lost 8 bases; unmatched junction nucleotides: 10. Germline-derived CDR1 and CDR2 are SGHAT and FQNNGV. CDR3 size: 17 residues. The TCR sequence derives from a woman aged 55-69 years who had recovered from COVID-19. The rearrangement uses TRBV11-2 and TRBJ2-1; 10 bases agree with TRBD2. Sequenced input: peripheral blood. This CDR3 is CASSLDRGTSVGDEQFF. In nucleotides, the CDR3 is TGTGCCAGCAGCTTAGATAGAGGGACTAGCGTGGGGGATGAGCAGTTCTTC.